A single sample gave rise to the 28 T cell receptor beta chains below, sequenced in a study of early T cells in non-severe SARS-CoV-2 infection. Using its own MiXCR run on the 5' RACE reads, TCRdb lists one record per CDR3 protein. The sample records approximately 120,000 distinct CDR3 sequences, more than 12% being singletons. The sequencing sample was made of whole blood. These receptors all stem from an adult who was a healthcare worker with PCR-confirmed SARS-CoV-2 infection or an uninfected control (not recorded which).

The chain recombines TRBV7-3 with TRBJ2-5, with D possibly matching TRBD1 (5 bases). Deletions cut 0 bases from V and 3 bases from J, with 5 bases between. Germline CDR1 reads SGHTA; CDR2 reads FQGTGA. This CDR3 is 13 amino acids long. CDR3 region: CASSLTREETQYF. In DNA form, the CDR3 reads TGTGCCAGCAGCTTAACCAGGGAAGAGACCCAGTACTTC.

The chain couples TRBV4-2 to TRBJ2-5; D not certain. V was shortened by 5 bases and J by 2 bases, with 9 bases between the two germline ends. This CDR3 comprises 13 residues. Germline CDR1 and CDR2: LGHNA and YNFKEQ. The CDR3 is CASSDRSQETQYF. In DNA, the CDR3 is TGTGCCAGCAGCGATCGGAGTCAAGAGACCCAGTACTTC.

V gene TRBV18 combines with J gene TRBJ2-3; D remains unclear. The CDR3 loop spans 13 amino acids. The germline gives CDR1 KGHSH, CDR2 LQKENI. V shed 0 bases and J shed 7 bases, with 8 bases lying between them. The CDR3 loop is CASSPPGPNTQYF. The CDR3 DNA sequence: TGTGCCAGCTCACCACCAGGACCCAATACGCAGTATTTT.

J is TRBJ2-3 and V is TRBV19; 9 bases map to TRBD2. CDR1 and CDR2 from the germline V gene are LNHDA and SQIVND (reference sequence). The CDR3 consists of 16 residues. The V segment lost 3 bases and the J segment 0 bases; nucleotides outside the gene matches: 4. The CDR3, as DNA: TGTGCCAGTAGTATGTATGCGGGGGGGAGCACAGATACGCAGTATTTT. Its protein product is CASSMYAGGSTDTQYF.

This clonotype was counted a few times. This sequence joins TRBV29-1 and TRBJ2-5; 14 bases fit TRBD2. Germline loops: CDR1 SQVTM, CDR2 ANQGSEA. The trim removed 6 bases at V and 5 bases at J, leaving 8 bases unmatched. This CDR3 contains 15 residues. The chain's CDR3 is CSVKGLAGAGETQYF. DNA for the CDR3: TGCAGCGTCAAGGGACTAGCGGGGGCAGGGGAGACCCAGTACTTC.

A few counts support this clonotype. The CDR3 nucleotides are TGTGCCAGCAGAACCCCAGGACAGACCGGCGGGCAGTACTTC. It specifies CASRTPGQTGGQYF. The chain links TRBV6-6 to TRBJ2-7; TRBD1 is a possible D gene (6 bases). CDR3 length equals 14 residues. The V and J ends lost 6 bases and 9 bases respectively, with 21 bases between them. CDR1 is MNHNY, CDR2 SVGAGI, per germline (reference sequence).

A few counts support this clonotype. Written as DNA, the CDR3 is TGCGCCAGCAGTGAGAACCAAGGACAGGGGACGACTGAAGCTTTCTTT. This gives the protein CASSENQGQGTTEAFF. V gene TRBV10-1 combines with J gene TRBJ1-1; 9 bases match TRBD1. Unmatched junction bases numbered 9, after V lost 2 bases and J lost 5 bases. CDR1 is WNHNN and CDR2 is SYGVQD in the germline V gene (reference sequence). The CDR3 is made up of 16 amino acids.

CDR3 DNA sequence: TGTGCCAGCAGCTACGGGACAGGTATTTACGAGCAGTACTTC. Protein: CASSYGTGIYEQYF. The J gene is TRBJ2-7, the V gene TRBV5-6, with 8 bases identical to TRBD1. The length of the CDR3 is 14 residues. J gave up 4 bases and V 3 bases, and 6 bases lay outside the gene matches. Germline V CDR1 and CDR2: SGHDT, YYEEEE.

This clonotype was found a few times. The chain carries TRBV5-1 and TRBJ2-1; D is ambiguous. CDR1 is SGHRS, CDR2 YFSETQ, per germline. CDR3 size: 13 residues. The V end lost 1 base, the J end lost 7 bases, and 9 bases lay between the germline ends. The DNA of the CDR3 is TGCGCCAGCAGCTTGACGGCAGCGAATGAGCAGTTCTTC. It yields the protein CASSLTAANEQFF.

The chain is built from TRBV20-1 and TRBJ2-1; 11 bases are shared with TRBD2. Germline V gene sequence: CDR1 DFQATT, CDR2 SNEGSKA (reference sequence). The length of the CDR3 is 14 residues. V lost 3 bases to trimming and J lost 9 bases; unmatched junction nucleotides: 7. The CDR3 nucleotides are TGCAGTGCTAGGGCGCTAGCGGGGGGTTTTGAGCAGTTCTTC. It translates to CSARALAGGFEQFF.

This chain links TRBV5-6 with TRBJ1-2; 7 bases agree with TRBD1. CDR1 and CDR2 from the germline V gene are SGHDT and YYEEEE. V was pared by 0 bases and J by 4 bases, with 9 bases of the junction left unmatched. This CDR3 contains 16 residues. The CDR3 sequence is CASSLDPQGGVYGYTF. In DNA, the CDR3 is TGTGCCAGCAGCTTGGACCCCCAGGGGGGGGTCTATGGCTACACCTTC. The entire variable domain, with the rest obtained from reference TRBV5-6 and TRBJ1-2, is as follows: DAGVTQSPTHLIKTRGQQVTLRCSPKSGHDTVSWYQQALGQGPQFIFQYYEEEERQRGNFPDRFSGHQFPNYSSELNVNALLLGDSALYLCASSLDPQGGVYGYTFGSGTRLTVV.

The rearrangement joins TRBV7-8 to TRBJ2-1, with D maybe TRBD2 (6 bases). The CDR3 loop spans 17 amino acids. Deletions cut 6 bases from V and 1 base from J, with 19 bases between. Germline-derived CDR1 and CDR2 are SGHVS and FQNEAQ. The CDR3 region is CASSSPITGGSYNEQFF. The CDR3 nucleotides are TGTGCCAGCAGTTCCCCCATAACTGGGGGGTCCTACAATGAGCAGTTCTTC.

This chain connects TRBV4-1 to TRBJ2-5, with D perhaps TRBD2 (6 bases). The germline gives CDR1 MGHRA, CDR2 YSYEKL. Trimming took off 2 bases at V and 7 bases at J, with 17 bases between the two ends. CDR3 length: 15 residues. The CDR3 DNA reads TGCGCCAGCAGCCAACCCGTAGACCGGAGGGGGACCCAGTACTTC. It specifies CASSQPVDRRGTQYF.

With regard to this clonotype: One junction end does not reproduce the germline sequence, and a read error may be involved. The chain couples TRBV20-1 to TRBJ2-2; 7 positions agree with TRBD1. CDR3 size: 16 residues. Germline V gives CDR1 DFQATT, CDR2 SNEGSKA (reference sequence). CDR3 in DNA: TGCAGTGCGCCCTCCGGGGACAGAGCGGACACCGGGGAGCCGTTTTTT. It translates to CSAPSGDRADTGEPFF.

This clonotype was counted a few times. The chain carries TRBV19 and TRBJ1-4; unclear D gene. In germline, CDR1 is LNHDA, CDR2 SQIVND (reference sequence). Trimming shortened V by 1 base and J by 2 bases, and 2 bases separated the two germline ends. There are 13 residues in the CDR3. CDR3 sequence reads: CASSIATNEKLFF. CDR3 nucleotides: TGTGCCAGTAGTATAGCCACTAATGAAAAACTGTTTTTT. The whole variable domain, filled in from reference TRBV19 and TRBJ1-4, reads DGGITQSPKYLFRKEGQNVTLSCEQNLNHDAMYWYRQDPGQGLRLIYYSQIVNDFQKGDIAEGYSVSREKKESFPLTVTSAQKNPTAFYLCASSIATNEKLFFGSGTQLSVL.

This clonotype was counted many times. This chain connects TRBV2 to TRBJ1-5; D is possibly TRBD1 (5 bases). This CDR3 has 14 amino acids. Germline V gene sequence: CDR1 SNHLY, CDR2 FYNNEI. The V gene lost 5 bases and the J gene lost 6 bases, with 14 bases spanning the gap. For the CDR3, the DNA is TGTGCCAGCAGTCAGCAGGGCTTCAGTCAGCCCCAGCATTTT. Residues: CASSQQGFSQPQHF.

This clonotype has ten or more counts. J is TRBJ2-1 and V is TRBV9, with 10 bases lining up with TRBD2. V dropped 0 bases and J dropped 4; count of bases not matched to a gene: 4. Germline CDR1 and CDR2: SGDLS and YYNGEE. The CDR3 length is 16 residues. In DNA, the CDR3 is TGTGCCAGCAGCGTAGTGAGCGGGGGGGCTTACAATGAGCAGTTCTTC. It translates to CASSVVSGGAYNEQFF. The complete variable domain, with remaining parts taken from reference TRBV9 and TRBJ2-1, reads DSGVTQTPKHLITATGQRVTLRCSPRSGDLSVYWYQQSLDQGLQFLIQYYNGEERAKGNILERFSAQQFPDLHSELNLSSLELGDSALYFCASSVVSGGAYNEQFFGPGTRLTVL.

This clonotype showed up many times. This chain joins TRBV19 and TRBJ2-1; weak D call: TRBD2 (6 bases). The CDR3 is 12 amino acids. The germline CDR1 and CDR2 sequences are LNHDA and SQIVND (reference sequence). Trimming removed 10 bases at V and 4 bases at J, with 11 bases between. The CDR3 nucleotides read TGTGCCACTAGGGACTGGTACAATGAGCAGTTCTTC. This gives the protein CATRDWYNEQFF.

Many counts were recorded for this clonotype. This chain joins TRBV29-1 and TRBJ1-1; D not certain. The CDR3 is 12 residues long. V lost 3 bases and J 5 bases, leaving 10 bases between the germline ends. Per germline, CDR1 SQVTM and CDR2 ANQGSEA. CDR3 nucleotides: TGCAGCGTTGAGGGTTCTAGTACTGAAGCTTTCTTT. Encoded protein: CSVEGSSTEAFF.

The chain joins TRBV30 to TRBJ2-2; D not certain. V was clipped by 0 bases and J by 1 base, with 6 bases between them. This CDR3 has 14 amino acids. Germline V gene sequence: CDR1 GTSNPN, CDR2 SVGIG (reference sequence). CDR3 amino acids: CAWSVPRNTGELFF. For the CDR3, the DNA is TGTGCCTGGAGTGTACCGCGGAACACCGGGGAGCTGTTTTTT.

The chain joins TRBV5-1 to TRBJ2-3; D is perhaps TRBD2 (5 bases). The CDR3 is 17 residues long. CDR1 and CDR2 (germline): SGHRS, YFSETQ. Trimming took off 0 bases at V and 7 bases at J, with 21 bases between the two ends. The CDR3 DNA reads TGCGCCAGCAGCTTGGATGGAACCTCCGCCCCCGGGAATACGCAGTATTTT. Protein product: CASSLDGTSAPGNTQYF. The full variable domain, rest sourced from reference TRBV5-1 and TRBJ2-3, is KAGVTQTPRYLIKTRGQQVTLSCSPISGHRSVSWYQQTPGQGLQFLFEYFSETQRNKGNFPGRFSGRQFSNSRSEMNVSTLELGDSALYLCASSLDGTSAPGNTQYFGPGTRLTVL.

This clonotype appeared a few times. The rearrangement joins TRBV6-6 to TRBJ2-3; 11 bases line up with TRBD1. The CDR3 spans 17 residues. Germline CDR1 and CDR2: MNHNY and SVGAGI (reference sequence). Trimming at V came to 0 bases and at J to 3 bases, leaving 5 bases not matched to a gene. This chain's CDR3 is CASSYSRGTGGTDTQYF. In DNA form, the CDR3 reads TGTGCCAGCAGTTACTCGAGAGGGACAGGGGGGACAGATACGCAGTATTTT.

The V call is TRBV20-1, the J call TRBJ1-5; tentative D call: TRBD1 (6 bases). There are 15 residues in the CDR3. Deletions cut 3 bases from V and 2 bases from J, with 14 bases between. The germline gives CDR1 DFQATT, CDR2 SNEGSKA (reference sequence). CDR3 coding DNA: TGCAGTGCTAGTAATGGGGGCACGGGCAATCAGCCCCAGCATTTT. Protein: CSASNGGTGNQPQHF.

This sequence joins TRBV12-3 or TRBV12-4 and TRBJ2-1, with TRBD2 identical over 8 bases. This CDR3 region has 16 residues. V lost 6 bases and J lost 4; bases outside the gene matches: 11. CDR3 sequence reads: CASRQTPGLDYNEQFF. The DNA of the CDR3 is TGTGCCAGCAGGCAAACTCCGGGACTAGATTACAATGAGCAGTTCTTC.

Ten or more counts support this clonotype. The genes are TRBV3-1 and TRBJ2-5; D remains unclear. The CDR3 runs to 13 residues. The V end was cut by 1 base, the J end by 3 bases, with 6 bases between. CDR1 and CDR2 from the germline V gene are LGHDT and YNNKEL (reference sequence). CDR3: CASSQVLEETQYF. The CDR3 DNA follows: TGTGCCAGCAGCCAAGTTCTAGAAGAGACCCAGTACTTC.

As DNA, the CDR3 is TGCAGCGTCCCGGGACTAGCGACCTACAATGAGCAGTTCTTC. Translation: CSVPGLATYNEQFF. The rearrangement uses TRBV29-1 and TRBJ2-1; TRBD2 matches 10 bases. This CDR3 has 14 residues. Germline CDR1 SQVTM, CDR2 ANQGSEA. V dropped 6 bases and J dropped 2; count of bases not matched to a gene: 4.

This clonotype was observed at least ten times. The chain uses TRBV7-3 and TRBJ2-1, with 11 nucleotides matching TRBD2. The CDR3 has 18 amino acids. V was pared by 5 bases and J by 0 bases, with 9 bases of the junction left unmatched. Germline V gene data show CDR1 as SGHTA and CDR2 as FQGTGA. CDR3 region: CASSRPGTSGSSYNEQFF. The DNA of the CDR3 is TGTGCCAGCAGCCGCCCCGGGACTAGCGGAAGCTCCTACAATGAGCAGTTCTTC.

The rearrangement links TRBV20-1 to TRBJ1-5, with 9 bases aligning to TRBD1. The junction had 4 bases not matched to a gene; V was cut back by 0 bases and J by 4 bases. This CDR3 is built from 15 residues. Germline CDR1 and CDR2: DFQATT and SNEGSKA (reference sequence). The chain's CDR3 is CSARETGGKNQPQHF. CDR3 bases: TGCAGTGCTAGAGAGACAGGGGGTAAGAATCAGCCCCAGCATTTT.